The 14 T cell receptor beta chains presented below share a single source sample, sequenced in a study of blood T cell repertoires in COVID-19. TCRdb's table, derived via immunoSEQ multiplex PCR, lists solely in-frame clones and lacks some. The sample consists of approximately 190,000 clones, around 76% of them appearing once. Sequencing input: peripheral blood. All receptors derive from an older woman with COVID-19, enrolled during active disease.

V and J are TRBV9 and TRBJ2-6; D is perhaps TRBD1 (5 bases). Trimming stripped 4 bases from V and 0 bases from J, with 11 bases between. CDR1 SGDLS and CDR2 YYNGEE come from the germline V gene. The CDR3 length is 16 residues. The CDR3 reads CASSTTQGSGANVLTF. DNA of the CDR3: TGTGCCAGCAGCACCACCCAGGGCTCTGGGGCCAACGTCCTGACTTTC. Full variable domain (outside the CDR3, taken from reference TRBV9 and TRBJ2-6): DSGVTQTPKHLITATGQRVTLRCSPRSGDLSVYWYQQSLDQGLQFLIQYYNGEERAKGNILERFSAQQFPDLHSELNLSSLELGDSALYFCASSTTQGSGANVLTFGAGSRLTVL.

J is TRBJ1-6 and V is TRBV15, with a possible D match to TRBD1 (6 bases). CDR3 size: 16 residues. Trimming removed 2 bases at V and 5 bases at J, with 13 bases between. The germline V gene has CDR1 LNHNV and CDR2 YYDKDF (reference sequence). The CDR3 is CATSRTGLGDNSPLHF. In DNA, the CDR3 is TGTGCCACCAGCAGAACAGGGCTTGGGGATAATTCACCCCTCCACTTT.

The chain carries TRBV5-1 and TRBJ2-1; possibly TRBD1 for D (5 bases). In germline, CDR1 is SGHRS, CDR2 YFSETQ. With 2 bases removed from V and 10 bases from J, the gap between germline ends came to 10 bases. This CDR3 region has 12 residues. CDR3 residues: CASSFQGNEQFF. The CDR3 region has the DNA TGCGCCAGCAGCTTCCAGGGTAACGAGCAGTTCTTC. The full variable domain, in which reference TRBV5-1 and TRBJ2-1 provide the parts outside the CDR3, is KAGVTQTPRYLIKTRGQQVTLSCSPISGHRSVSWYQQTPGQGLQFLFEYFSETQRNKGNFPGRFSGRQFSNSRSEMNVSTLELGDSALYLCASSFQGNEQFFGPGTRLTVL.

The chain employs TRBV18 and TRBJ1-5; 10 nucleotides agree with TRBD1. This CDR3 spans 16 amino acids. Trimming at V came to 3 bases and at J to 5 bases, leaving 7 bases not matched to a gene. Germline assignment: CDR1 KGHSH and CDR2 LQKENI. The CDR3 is CASSPGTGAPHQPQHF. The CDR3 DNA reads as TGTGCCAGCTCACCCGGGACAGGGGCCCCCCATCAGCCCCAGCATTTT. Drawing the rest from reference TRBV18 and TRBJ1-5, the complete variable domain is NAGVMQNPRHLVRRRGQEARLRCSPMKGHSHVYWYRQLPEEGLKFMVYLQKENIIDESGMPKERFSAEFPKEGPSILRIQQVVRGDSAAYFCASSPGTGAPHQPQHFGDGTRLSIL.

The V gene is TRBV5-6, the J gene TRBJ1-4; no definite D call. There are 14 residues in the CDR3. Trimming left V 1 base short and J 7 bases short, with 11 bases between. Germline V lookup: CDR1 SGHDT, CDR2 YYEEEE. The CDR3 nucleotides are TGTGCCAGCAGCTTGTATCAGGACTTTGAAAAACTGTTTTTT. Translation gives CASSLYQDFEKLFF.

V gene TRBV4-1 combines with J gene TRBJ1-4; D is ambiguous. Trimming removed 3 bases from V and 7 bases from J, with 12 bases in between. The CDR3 extends over 14 amino acids. CDR1 and CDR2 from the germline V gene are MGHRA and YSYEKL. The CDR3 DNA is TGCGCCAGCAGCCAGGCGGGAACCAGTGAAAAACTGTTTTTT. This encodes CASSQAGTSEKLFF.

The chain combines TRBV6-5 with TRBJ2-5; 10 nucleotides line up with TRBD2. Germline V CDR1 and CDR2: MNHEY, SVGAGI. With 7 bases clipped from V and 8 bases from J, the junction kept 7 bases outside the gene matches. This CDR3 spans 13 amino acids. CDR3 in DNA: TGTGCCAGCAAGGCTAGCGGGGGACAAACCCAGTACTTC. This codes for CASKASGGQTQYF.

The chain combines TRBV27 with TRBJ2-1, with TRBD1 matching over 10 bases. The germline V gene encodes CDR1 MNHEY and CDR2 SMNVEV (reference sequence). CDR3 size: 15 residues. Unmatched junction bases numbered 6, after V lost 5 bases and J lost 5 bases. The CDR3 bases are TGTGCCAGCAGTGCGGACAGGGGGAGAGACAATGAGCAGTTCTTC. Protein product: CASSADRGRDNEQFF.

This clone appeared a single time. V usage is TRBV15 and J usage is TRBJ1-1; D unresolved. Per germline, CDR1 LNHNV and CDR2 YYDKDF (reference sequence). V shed 0 bases and J shed 0 bases, with 5 bases lying between them. The CDR3 runs to 14 residues. The CDR3 loop is CATSRDRMNTEAFF. The CDR3, as DNA: TGTGCCACCAGCAGAGATAGAATGAACACTGAAGCTTTCTTT.

The chain links TRBV6-5 to TRBJ2-2, with D maybe TRBD1 (5 bases). The CDR3 has 15 amino acids. V gave up 6 bases and J gave up 0 bases, with 11 bases separating them. In germline, CDR1 is MNHEY, CDR2 SVGAGI. The CDR3 sequence: CASSPGRANTGELFF. CDR3 nucleotide sequence: TGTGCCAGCAGCCCGGGCAGGGCGAACACCGGGGAGCTGTTTTTT.

This rearrangement joins TRBV7-2 to TRBJ2-2; D unresolved. The CDR3 length is 13 residues. CDR1 and CDR2 from the germline V gene are SGHTA and FQGNSA. V lost 5 bases and J 5 bases, leaving 9 bases between the germline ends. DNA of the CDR3: TGTGCCAGCAGCGGCTCCTGGACCGGGGAGCTGTTTTTT. Amino acids: CASSGSWTGELFF.

The chain employs TRBV4-1 and TRBJ1-4; TRBD1 matches at 7 bases. CDR3 length: 15 residues. Per the germline V gene, CDR1 is MGHRA and CDR2 is YSYEKL. Trimming at V came to 1 base and at J to 8 bases, leaving 7 bases not matched to a gene. The CDR3: CASSQAVGGYEKLFF. For the CDR3, the DNA is TGCGCCAGCAGCCAAGCAGTAGGGGGCTACGAAAAACTGTTTTTT.

V usage is TRBV11-3 and J usage is TRBJ1-1; D unresolved. Deletions cut 1 base from V and 5 bases from J, with 17 bases between. The CDR3 totals 16 residues. The germline CDR1 and CDR2 sequences are SGHNT and YENEEA. The CDR3 region has the DNA TGTGCCAGCAGCTTAGGTGGGGAGGGCCGGAGAACTGAAGCTTTCTTT. Its translation is CASSLGGEGRRTEAFF. The entire variable domain, with the rest obtained from reference TRBV11-3 and TRBJ1-1, is as follows: EAGVVQSPRYKIIEKKQPVAFWCNPISGHNTLYWYLQNLGQGPELLIRYENEEAVDDSQLPKDRFSAERLKGVDSTLKIQPAELGDSAVYLCASSLGGEGRRTEAFFGQGTRLTVV.

V gene TRBV7-9 combines with J gene TRBJ2-4; a possible D gene is TRBD1 (5 bases). The CDR3 runs to 13 residues. Per germline, CDR1 SEHNR and CDR2 FQNEAQ (reference sequence). V lost 1 base to trimming and J lost 7 bases, with 8 bases between them. DNA of the CDR3: TGTGCCAGCAGCTTAGAGCAGGGTAACATTCAGTACTTC. It encodes CASSLEQGNIQYF.